Below, 27 T cell receptor beta chains from the same sample are listed, as sequenced in a study of cytomegalovirus exposure and HLA in healthy donors. In the PCR, 60 Vbeta and 13 Jbeta primers were used. Generated by immunoSEQ multiplex PCR, the TCRdb table keeps only in-frame clones and is missing some. The sample contains fewer than 200,000 clones, about 82% of which appear only once. Sequenced input: PBMCs. The receptors were sampled from a woman aged 25 to 39 in good health and CMV-seropositive.

The gene calls are TRBV2 and TRBJ2-1, with TRBD2 identical over 11 bases. Losses at the gene ends were 5 bases for V and 10 bases for J; bases not matched to a gene: 4. This CDR3 region has 13 residues. Looked up from germline, CDR1 is SNHLY and CDR2 is FYNNEI. Written as DNA, the CDR3 is TGTGCCAGCAGTCGCCTAGCGGGGGGAGAGCAGTTCTTC. Translation gives CASSRLAGGEQFF.

The chain combines TRBV28 with TRBJ2-2; TRBD2 is a possible D gene (5 bases). Between the trimmed V and J ends, which lost 6 bases and 6 bases, there was a span of 17 bases. Germline-derived CDR1 and CDR2 are MDHEN and SYDVKM. The CDR3 has 15 amino acids. CDR3 sequence reads: CASRDVDSRPGELFF. In nucleotides, the CDR3 is TGTGCCAGCAGGGATGTGGACTCCCGGCCCGGGGAGCTGTTTTTT.

The chain combines TRBV4-3 with TRBJ2-7, with a tentative D call TRBD1 (5 bases). The CDR3 contains 15 residues. CDR1 and CDR2 (germline): LGHNA, YSLEER. V was pared by 4 bases and J by 0 bases, with 13 bases between. CDR3 amino acids: CASSRTLQGSYEQYF. The DNA of the CDR3 is TGCGCCAGCAGCCGTACCTTGCAGGGCTCCTACGAGCAGTACTTC.

The chain is built from TRBV15 and TRBJ1-1; D possibly corresponds to TRBD1 (5 bases). CDR1 is LNHNV and CDR2 is YYDKDF in the germline V gene (reference sequence). The V gene lost 2 bases and the J gene lost 4 bases, with 14 bases spanning the gap. This CDR3 is built from 15 residues. The CDR3 DNA reads TGTGCCACCAGCAGACCTTCGGTGGGGCCCACTGAAGCTTTCTTT. Amino acids: CATSRPSVGPTEAFF.

A word on this clone: Relative to the germline gene, one junction end is altered; a read error may explain this. J is TRBJ1-4 and V is TRBV7-9; 9 bases are shared with TRBD1. The CDR3 contains 17 residues. Per germline, CDR1 SEHNR and CDR2 FQNEAQ (reference sequence). The CDR3 region has the DNA TGTTCCAGCATCAGACAACAGGGGGCCGGGGGTAATGAAAAACTGTTTTTT. Translated: CSSIRQQGAGGNEKLFF.

In DNA form, the CDR3 reads TGTGCCAGCAGCTTTGGCCTAGCAGTCTACAATGAGCAGTTCTTC. Its translation: CASSFGLAVYNEQFF. V gene TRBV5-4 combines with J gene TRBJ2-1; tentatively, D is TRBD2 (5 bases). Looked up from germline, CDR1 is SGHNT and CDR2 is YYREEE (reference sequence). V was clipped by 2 bases and J by 3 bases, with 12 bases between them. CDR3 length equals 15 residues.

This clone was recorded only once. This rearrangement joins TRBV6-6 to TRBJ1-2, with TRBD1 matching 10 bases. The CDR3 runs to 15 residues. Germline CDR1 and CDR2: MNHNY and SVGAGI (reference sequence). V was pared by 2 bases and J by 4 bases, with 4 bases of the junction left unmatched. CDR3 sequence (DNA): TGTGCCAGCAGTTACGGGACAGGGGTATCCTATGGCTACACCTTC. Its translation: CASSYGTGVSYGYTF.

This clone was counted once. The J gene is TRBJ1-4, the V gene TRBV15; a weak D match, TRBD1 (5 bases). Per germline, CDR1 LNHNV and CDR2 YYDKDF (reference sequence). The CDR3 covers 15 residues. The V gene lost 1 base and the J gene lost 0 bases, with 6 bases spanning the gap. DNA for the CDR3: TGTGCCACCAGCAGAGCGGGGGCAACTAATGAAAAACTGTTTTTT. Translated: CATSRAGATNEKLFF.

This chain connects TRBV5-5 to TRBJ1-1, with D possibly matching TRBD1 (5 bases). The CDR3 covers 12 residues. With 4 bases removed from V and 7 bases from J, the gap between germline ends came to 11 bases. Germline CDR1 and CDR2: SGHKS and YYEKEE (reference sequence). In DNA, the CDR3 is TGTGCCAGCAGCCGAAGACAGCTTGAAGCTTTCTTT. It is translated as CASSRRQLEAFF. The full variable domain, in which reference TRBV5-5 and TRBJ1-1 provide the parts outside the CDR3, is DAGVTQSPTHLIKTRGQQVTLRCSPISGHKSVSWYQQVLGQGPQFIFQYYEKEERGRGNFPDRFSARQFPNYSSELNVNALLLGDSALYLCASSRRQLEAFFGQGTRLTVV.

This rearrangement joins TRBV10-3 to TRBJ2-7; 7 nucleotides match TRBD1. Germline CDR1 reads ENHRY; CDR2 reads SYGVKD. V dropped 10 bases and J dropped 0; count of bases not matched to a gene: 3. CDR3 length: 12 residues. CDR3 DNA sequence: TGTGCCACCTGGGACAGCTCCTACGAGCAGTACTTC. This encodes CATWDSSYEQYF.

This clone was observed a few times. The genes are TRBV2 and TRBJ2-4; D not certain. V lost 6 bases, J lost 0 bases, and 9 bases lay in between. Germline V gene sequence: CDR1 SNHLY, CDR2 FYNNEI. The CDR3 runs 14 residues. CDR3 DNA sequence: TGTGCCAGCAGCGCGGTCGCAGCCAAAAACATTCAGTACTTC. Amino acids: CASSAVAAKNIQYF.

This chain connects TRBV7-2 to TRBJ2-3; a weak D match, TRBD2 (5 bases). The CDR3 runs to 15 residues. Trimming took off 1 base at V and 1 base at J, with 9 bases between the two ends. Germline CDR1 SGHTA, CDR2 FQGNSA. CDR3 DNA: TGTGCCAGCAGCTTAGTATTGCGGGGCACAGATACGCAGTATTTT. It codes for CASSLVLRGTDTQYF. Full variable domain (remainder filled in from reference TRBV7-2 and TRBJ2-3): GAGVSQSPSNKVTEKGKDVELRCDPISGHTALYWYRQSLGQGLEFLIYFQGNSAPDKSGLPSDRFSAERTGGSVSTLTIQRTQQEDSAVYLCASSLVLRGTDTQYFGPGTRLTVL.

This clone was seen more than once but under ten times. This chain joins TRBV1 and TRBJ2-2; the DNA was not used to check the table's D call, TRBD2. TRBV1 is deemed a pseudogene. CDR3 size: 16 residues. CDR3 nucleotides: TGCACCAGCAGCCAAGACGGGACTAGACTAACCGGGGAGCTGTTTTTT. It translates to CTSSQDGTRLTGELFF.

The chain is built from TRBV11-2 and TRBJ2-7; 7 bases agree with TRBD2. Germline V gives CDR1 SGHAT, CDR2 FQNNGV. J was trimmed by 2 bases and V by 4 bases; bases with no gene match: 11. This CDR3 is 16 amino acids long. The CDR3: CASSSLERGSAYEQYF. DNA of the CDR3: TGTGCCAGCAGCTCCCTAGAGCGGGGTAGCGCCTACGAGCAGTACTTC.

There are a few counts of this clone. V gene TRBV10-1 combines with J gene TRBJ1-2, with 9 bases identical to TRBD1. The CDR3 extends over 13 amino acids. The junction had 5 bases not matched to a gene; V was cut back by 4 bases and J by 8 bases. In germline, CDR1 is WNHNN, CDR2 SYGVQD (reference sequence). Here the CDR3 reads CASSATGGLGYTF. CDR3 in DNA: TGCGCCAGCAGTGCCACAGGGGGCTTAGGCTACACCTTC.

As regards this clone: The junction does not match germline at one end; this may be a read error. The CDR3 sequence is CSSSTMGQGAGSPLHF. Written as DNA, the CDR3 is TGTTCCAGCAGCACCATGGGACAGGGGGCCGGGTCACCCCTCCACTTT. This chain connects TRBV7-9 to TRBJ1-6; 12 bases fit TRBD1. This CDR3 contains 16 residues. Germline CDR1 and CDR2: SEHNR and FQNEAQ (reference sequence).

The chain carries TRBV5-1 and TRBJ2-5; 13 nucleotides match TRBD2. CDR1 SGHRS and CDR2 YFSETQ come from the germline V gene. The CDR3 consists of 18 residues. V lost 0 bases to trimming and J lost 4 bases; unmatched junction nucleotides: 9. The CDR3 loop reads CASSLGLLAGGPGETQYF. The CDR3 nucleotides read TGCGCCAGCAGCTTGGGGTTACTAGCGGGGGGGCCCGGAGAGACCCAGTACTTC.

J is TRBJ2-4 and V is TRBV27; maybe TRBD1 (6 bases). This CDR3 comprises 13 residues. V gave up 5 bases and J gave up 6 bases, with 11 bases separating them. CDR1 MNHEY and CDR2 SMNVEV come from the germline V gene (reference sequence). The CDR3 bases are TGTGCCAGCAGTACTCGGACAGTAAACATTCAGTACTTC. Translated: CASSTRTVNIQYF.

The rearrangement joins TRBV6-5 to TRBJ1-1; D gene uncertain. The CDR3 spans 15 residues. Trimming shortened V by 7 bases and J by 4 bases, and 19 bases separated the two germline ends. Germline V CDR1 and CDR2: MNHEY, SVGAGI. The DNA of the CDR3 is TGTGCCAGCACTAAAGGGAGAGTTTTTAGCACTGAAGCTTTCTTT. Encoded protein: CASTKGRVFSTEAFF.

V usage is TRBV18 and J usage is TRBJ2-7, with a tentative D call TRBD2 (6 bases). Trimming left V 3 bases short and J 6 bases short, with 24 bases between. From germline, CDR1 is KGHSH and CDR2 LQKENI. The CDR3 is made up of 17 amino acids. CDR3 region: CASSPGRGRMEGSEQYF. As DNA, the CDR3 is TGTGCCAGCTCACCCGGACGGGGGAGGATGGAGGGGAGCGAGCAGTACTTC. Using reference TRBV18 and TRBJ2-7 for the parts outside the CDR3, the full variable domain is NAGVMQNPRHLVRRRGQEARLRCSPMKGHSHVYWYRQLPEEGLKFMVYLQKENIIDESGMPKERFSAEFPKEGPSILRIQQVVRGDSAAYFCASSPGRGRMEGSEQYFGPGTRLTVT.

The gene calls are TRBV6-5 and TRBJ1-4; unclear D gene. The CDR3 runs 14 residues. The V gene lost 1 base and the J gene lost 7 bases, with 10 bases spanning the gap. Germline loops: CDR1 MNHEY, CDR2 SVGAGI. The CDR3 region is CASSYYASSEKLFF. The CDR3 nucleotides read TGTGCCAGCAGTTACTATGCAAGTAGTGAAAAACTGTTTTTT.

The J gene is TRBJ2-5, the V gene TRBV4-3, with 9 nucleotides matching TRBD2. Germline trimming cut 1 base from V and 9 bases from J; bases unmatched to any gene: 12. Per the germline V gene, CDR1 is LGHNA and CDR2 is YSLEER. The CDR3 covers 16 residues. CDR3 region: CASSQGELAGISAQYF. As DNA, the CDR3 is TGCGCCAGCAGCCAAGGGGAACTAGCGGGCATTTCGGCCCAGTACTTC.

This clone occurred a few times. CDR3 nucleotides: TGTGCCAGCACCGAGGTTGCCTATGGCTACACCTTC. It specifies CASTEVAYGYTF. The V gene is TRBV9, the J gene TRBJ1-2; D gene uncertain. V dropped 6 bases and J dropped 4 bases, with 10 bases sitting between them. The CDR3 sequence is 12 residues long. The V gene's germline CDR1 is SGDLS and CDR2 YYNGEE.

The chain recombines TRBV19 with TRBJ1-3; D perhaps matches TRBD1 (6 bases). Germline V gene lookup returns CDR1 LNHDA and CDR2 SQIVND (reference sequence). This CDR3 is 15 amino acids long. The ends were cut back, 4 bases at V and 1 base at J, with 11 bases in the middle. The CDR3 here is CASSNPGTSGNTIYF. The CDR3 nucleotides read TGTGCCAGTAGTAACCCCGGGACATCTGGAAACACCATATATTTT.

This clone was seen once. The chain links TRBV11-3 to TRBJ2-5; 10 bases align to TRBD2. Germline values: CDR1 SGHNT, CDR2 YENEEA. The CDR3 extends over 16 amino acids. V trimming: 1 base; J trimming: 0 bases; junction bases outside the gene matches: 2. CDR3 sequence reads: CASSLGLAGDQETQYF. The CDR3 DNA reads TGTGCCAGCAGCTTAGGGCTAGCGGGGGACCAAGAGACCCAGTACTTC.

This chain uses TRBV7-8 with TRBJ1-2; D not resolved. Germline-derived CDR1 and CDR2 are SGHVS and FQNEAQ. V was pared by 4 bases and J by 7 bases, with 13 bases between. The CDR3 has 13 residues. CDR3 DNA sequence: TGTGCCAGCAGCTCCGGGAGATATCGTGGCTACACCTTC. This encodes CASSSGRYRGYTF.

V gene TRBV28 combines with J gene TRBJ2-7; 7 bases are a match to TRBD2. With 1 base clipped from V and 6 bases from J, the junction kept 0 bases outside the gene matches. Germline V lookup: CDR1 MDHEN, CDR2 SYDVKM. The CDR3 consists of 12 residues. The CDR3: CASSLSGGEQYF. DNA for the CDR3: TGTGCCAGCAGTTTATCGGGGGGCGAGCAGTACTTC.